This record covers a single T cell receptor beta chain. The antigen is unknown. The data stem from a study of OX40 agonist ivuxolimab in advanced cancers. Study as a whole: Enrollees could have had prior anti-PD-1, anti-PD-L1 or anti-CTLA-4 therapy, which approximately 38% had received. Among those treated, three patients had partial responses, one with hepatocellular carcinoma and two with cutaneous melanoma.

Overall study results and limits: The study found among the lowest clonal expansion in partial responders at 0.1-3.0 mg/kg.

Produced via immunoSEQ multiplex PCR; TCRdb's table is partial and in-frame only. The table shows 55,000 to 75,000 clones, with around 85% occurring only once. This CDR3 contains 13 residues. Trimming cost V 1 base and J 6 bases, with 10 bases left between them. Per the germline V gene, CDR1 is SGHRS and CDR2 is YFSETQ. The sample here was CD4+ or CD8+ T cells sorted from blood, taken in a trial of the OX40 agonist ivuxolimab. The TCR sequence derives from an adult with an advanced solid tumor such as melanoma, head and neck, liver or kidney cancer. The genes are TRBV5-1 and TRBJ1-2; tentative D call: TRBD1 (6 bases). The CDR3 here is CASSLTGKNGYTF. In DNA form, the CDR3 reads TGCGCCAGCAGCTTGACAGGGAAAAATGGCTACACCTTC.